This T cell receptor beta chain emerged from a study of blood T cell repertoires in COVID-19. On the study more broadly: T cells, B-cell-depleted T cells, or PBMCs provided the cDNA or gDNA that served as material.

Clones were read by immunoSEQ multiplex PCR, and TCRdb kept only the in-frame ones, dropping some. The sample contains 150,000 or so clones, 70% to 90% of which appear only once. This clone was detected once. Sequenced: peripheral blood. This sequence originates from a woman in her sixties or seventies with acute or convalescent COVID-19.

The CDR3 DNA follows: TGTGCCAGCAGTCCCAGGGCACTAGCGATCCAGAGATACGAGCAGTACTTC. As protein: CASSPRALAIQRYEQYF. The rearrangement joins TRBV2 to TRBJ2-7; 7 positions agree with TRBD2. Germline CDR1 SNHLY, CDR2 FYNNEI. V shed 5 bases, J shed 4 bases, and the junction held 17 bases outside the gene matches. The CDR3 contains 17 residues.